The clone carrying this T cell receptor (beta chain) was detected once. The V gene end was trimmed by 2 bases and the J gene end by 8 bases; junction bases not matched to a gene: 6. The CDR3 is 15 amino acids. Germline V gene data show CDR1 as SEHNR and CDR2 as FQNEAQ (reference sequence). This sample stems from a study of blood T cell repertoires in COVID-19. Generated by immunoSEQ multiplex PCR, the TCRdb table keeps only in-frame clones and is missing some. In the table there are just under 80,000 clones, just over 85% of which are singletons. Sequenced material: peripheral blood. J is TRBJ1-2 and V is TRBV7-9, with TRBD1 matching over 12 bases. The sequence came from a human donor in a cohort sampled during active COVID-19. The CDR3 sequence is CASSLPGTGGGGYTF. The CDR3 nucleotides read TGTGCCAGCAGCTTACCCGGGACAGGGGGCGGAGGCTACACCTTC.